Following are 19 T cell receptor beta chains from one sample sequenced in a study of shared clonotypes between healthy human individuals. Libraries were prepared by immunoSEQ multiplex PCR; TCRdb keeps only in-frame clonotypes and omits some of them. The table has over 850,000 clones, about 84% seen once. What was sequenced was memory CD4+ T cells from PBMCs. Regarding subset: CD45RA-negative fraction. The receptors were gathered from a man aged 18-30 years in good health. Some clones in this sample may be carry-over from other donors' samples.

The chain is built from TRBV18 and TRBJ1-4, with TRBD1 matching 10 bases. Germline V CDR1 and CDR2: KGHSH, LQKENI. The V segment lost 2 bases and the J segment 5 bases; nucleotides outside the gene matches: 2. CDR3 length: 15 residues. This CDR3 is CASSPKGQGNEKLFF. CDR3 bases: TGTGCCAGCTCACCAAAGGGACAGGGGAATGAAAAACTGTTTTTT.

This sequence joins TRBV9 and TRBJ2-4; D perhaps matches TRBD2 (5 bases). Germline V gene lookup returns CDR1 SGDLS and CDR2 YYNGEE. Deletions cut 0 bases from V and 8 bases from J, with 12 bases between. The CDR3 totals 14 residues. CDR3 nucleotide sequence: TGTGCCAGCAGCGTAGCGCGGACGGAGGACATTCAGTACTTC. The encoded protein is CASSVARTEDIQYF.

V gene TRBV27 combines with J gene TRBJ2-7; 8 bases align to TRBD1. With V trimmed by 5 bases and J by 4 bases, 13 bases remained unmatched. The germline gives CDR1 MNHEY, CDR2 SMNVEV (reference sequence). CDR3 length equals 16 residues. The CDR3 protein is CASSPIDRGTFYEQYF. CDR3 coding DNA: TGTGCCAGCAGTCCCATAGACAGGGGCACTTTTTACGAGCAGTACTTC.

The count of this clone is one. The CDR3 protein is CASSFGGMTGELFF. As DNA, the CDR3 is TGTGCCAGCAGTTTCGGAGGGATGACCGGGGAGCTGTTTTTT. The V call is TRBV28, the J call TRBJ2-2, with a weak D call TRBD2 (6 bases). The CDR3 has 14 residues. Germline V gene data show CDR1 as MDHEN and CDR2 as SYDVKM. The ends were cut back, 3 bases at V and 5 bases at J, with 10 bases in the middle.

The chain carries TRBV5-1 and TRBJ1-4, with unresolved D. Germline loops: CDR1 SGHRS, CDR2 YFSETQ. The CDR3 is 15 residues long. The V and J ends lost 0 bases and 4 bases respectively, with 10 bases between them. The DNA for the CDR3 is TGCGCCAGCAGCTTGGGGAGTATACTTAATGAAAAACTGTTTTTT. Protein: CASSLGSILNEKLFF.

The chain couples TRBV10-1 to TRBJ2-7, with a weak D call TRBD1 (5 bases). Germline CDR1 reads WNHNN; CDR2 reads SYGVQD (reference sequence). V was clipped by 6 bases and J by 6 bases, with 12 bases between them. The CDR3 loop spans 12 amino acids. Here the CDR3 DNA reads TGCGCCAGCAGCTCAGGGTTCGCCGAGCAGTACTTC. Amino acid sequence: CASSSGFAEQYF.

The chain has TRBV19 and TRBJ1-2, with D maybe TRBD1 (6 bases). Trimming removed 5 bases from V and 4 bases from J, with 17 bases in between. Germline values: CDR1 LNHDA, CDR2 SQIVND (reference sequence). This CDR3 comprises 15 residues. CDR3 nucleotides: TGTGCCAGTAGTCCCCGTGGAGGGGGAGGCTATGGCTACACCTTC. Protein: CASSPRGGGGYGYTF.

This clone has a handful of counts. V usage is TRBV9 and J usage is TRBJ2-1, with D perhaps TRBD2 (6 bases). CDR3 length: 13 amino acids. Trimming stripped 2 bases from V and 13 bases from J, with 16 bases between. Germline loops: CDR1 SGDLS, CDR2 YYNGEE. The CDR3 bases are TGTGCCAGCAGCGTGAATGAAGGGGCGGGACAGTTCTTC. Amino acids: CASSVNEGAGQFF.

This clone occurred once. The CDR3 reads CASSWEGPYEQYF. As DNA, the CDR3 is TGTGCCAGCAGCTGGGAGGGCCCCTACGAGCAGTACTTC. The chain joins TRBV7-9 to TRBJ2-7; 7 bases agree with TRBD2. This CDR3 is built from 13 residues. The junction had 2 bases not matched to a gene; V was cut back by 4 bases and J by 2 bases. CDR1 is SEHNR, CDR2 FQNEAQ, per germline (reference sequence).

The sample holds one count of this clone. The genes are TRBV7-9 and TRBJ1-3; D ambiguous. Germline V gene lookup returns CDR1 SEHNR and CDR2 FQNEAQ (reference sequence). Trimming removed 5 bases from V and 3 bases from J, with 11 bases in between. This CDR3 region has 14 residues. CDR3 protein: CASSAGSFGNTIYF. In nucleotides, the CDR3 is TGTGCCAGCAGCGCGGGGAGTTTTGGAAACACCATATATTTT.

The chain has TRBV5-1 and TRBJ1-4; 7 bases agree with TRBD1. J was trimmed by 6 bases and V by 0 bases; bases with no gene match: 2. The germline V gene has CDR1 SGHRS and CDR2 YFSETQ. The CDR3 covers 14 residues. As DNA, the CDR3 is TGCGCCAGCAGCTTGGAGGGGGCGGATGAAAAACTGTTTTTT. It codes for CASSLEGADEKLFF.

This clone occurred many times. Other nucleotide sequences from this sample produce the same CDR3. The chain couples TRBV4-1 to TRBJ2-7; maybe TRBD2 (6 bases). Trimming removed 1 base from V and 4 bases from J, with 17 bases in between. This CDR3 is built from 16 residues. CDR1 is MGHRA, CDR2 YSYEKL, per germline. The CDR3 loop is CASSQGLGRGLYEQYF. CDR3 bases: TGCGCCAGCAGCCAAGGGTTGGGACGAGGACTATACGAGCAGTACTTC.

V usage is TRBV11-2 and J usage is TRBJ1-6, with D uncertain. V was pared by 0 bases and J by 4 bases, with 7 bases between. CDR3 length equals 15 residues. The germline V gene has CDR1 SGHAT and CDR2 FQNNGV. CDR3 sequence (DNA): TGTGCCAGCAGCTTAGACCCGGCATATAATTCACCCCTCCACTTT. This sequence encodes CASSLDPAYNSPLHF.

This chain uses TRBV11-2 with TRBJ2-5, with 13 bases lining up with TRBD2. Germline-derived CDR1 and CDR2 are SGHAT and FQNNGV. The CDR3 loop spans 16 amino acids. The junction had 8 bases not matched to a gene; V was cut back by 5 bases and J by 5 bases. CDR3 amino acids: CASSPGTSGIGETQYF. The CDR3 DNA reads TGTGCCAGCAGCCCCGGGACTAGCGGGATAGGGGAGACCCAGTACTTC.

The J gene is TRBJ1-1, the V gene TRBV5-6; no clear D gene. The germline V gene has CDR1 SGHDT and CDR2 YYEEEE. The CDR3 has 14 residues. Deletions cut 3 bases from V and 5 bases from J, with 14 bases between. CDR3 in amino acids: CASSYDTRGTEAFF. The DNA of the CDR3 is TGTGCCAGCAGCTACGACACACGAGGGACTGAAGCTTTCTTT.

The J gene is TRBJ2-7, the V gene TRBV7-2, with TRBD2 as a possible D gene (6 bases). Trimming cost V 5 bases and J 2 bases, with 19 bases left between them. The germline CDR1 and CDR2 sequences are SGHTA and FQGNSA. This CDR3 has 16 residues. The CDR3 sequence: CASSPAGGTKTYEQYF. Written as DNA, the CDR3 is TGTGCCAGCAGCCCCGCTGGCGGGACCAAGACCTACGAGCAGTACTTC. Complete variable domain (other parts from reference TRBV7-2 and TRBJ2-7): GAGVSQSPSNKVTEKGKDVELRCDPISGHTALYWYRQSLGQGLEFLIYFQGNSAPDKSGLPSDRFSAERTGGSVSTLTIQRTQQEDSAVYLCASSPAGGTKTYEQYFGPGTRLTVT.

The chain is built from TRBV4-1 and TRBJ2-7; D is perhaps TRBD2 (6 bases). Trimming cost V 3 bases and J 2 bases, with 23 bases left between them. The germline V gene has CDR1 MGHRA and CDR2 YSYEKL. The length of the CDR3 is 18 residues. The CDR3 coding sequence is TGCGCCAGCAGCCATCCCCTCTTTGACGGGAGAAGGACCTACGAGCAGTACTTC. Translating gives CASSHPLFDGRRTYEQYF.

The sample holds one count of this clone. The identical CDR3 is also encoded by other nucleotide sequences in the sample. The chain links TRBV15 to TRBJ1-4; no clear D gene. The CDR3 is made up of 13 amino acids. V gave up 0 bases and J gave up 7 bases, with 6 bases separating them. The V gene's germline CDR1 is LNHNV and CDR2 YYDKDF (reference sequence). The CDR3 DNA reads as TGTGCCACCAGCAGAGACCGAGGTGAAAAACTGTTTTTT. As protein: CATSRDRGEKLFF. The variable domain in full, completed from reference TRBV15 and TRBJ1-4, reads DAMVIQNPRYQVTQFGKPVTLSCSQTLNHNVMYWYQQKSSQAPKLLFHYYDKDFNNEADTPDNFQSRRPNTSFCFLDIRSPGLGDTAMYLCATSRDRGEKLFFGSGTQLSVL.

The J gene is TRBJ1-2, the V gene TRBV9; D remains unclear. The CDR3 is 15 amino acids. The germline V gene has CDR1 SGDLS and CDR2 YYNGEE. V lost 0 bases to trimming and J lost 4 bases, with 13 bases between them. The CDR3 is CASSVGQNTPYGYTF. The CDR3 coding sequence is TGTGCCAGCAGCGTAGGGCAGAACACCCCCTATGGCTACACCTTC.